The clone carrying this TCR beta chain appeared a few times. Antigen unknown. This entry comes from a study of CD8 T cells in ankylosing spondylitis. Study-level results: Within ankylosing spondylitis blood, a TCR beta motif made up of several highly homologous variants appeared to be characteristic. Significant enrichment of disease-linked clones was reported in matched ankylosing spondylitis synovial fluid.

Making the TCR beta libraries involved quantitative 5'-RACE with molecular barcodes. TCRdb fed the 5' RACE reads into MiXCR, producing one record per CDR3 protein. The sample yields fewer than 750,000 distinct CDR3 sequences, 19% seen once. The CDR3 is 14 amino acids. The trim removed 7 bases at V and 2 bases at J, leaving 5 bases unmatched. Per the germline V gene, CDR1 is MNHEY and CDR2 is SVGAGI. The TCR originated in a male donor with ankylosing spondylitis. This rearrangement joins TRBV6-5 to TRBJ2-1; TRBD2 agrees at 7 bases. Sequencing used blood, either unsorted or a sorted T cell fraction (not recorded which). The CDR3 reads CASNLAGPYNEQFF. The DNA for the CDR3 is TGTGCCAGCAATTTAGCGGGCCCCTACAATGAGCAGTTCTTC.